This paragraph covers one T cell receptor (beta chain) sequence. Its antigen is as yet unknown. Germline V gene lookup returns CDR1 LNHNV and CDR2 YYDKDF (reference sequence). The CDR3 is 15 residues long. With 3 bases clipped from V and 2 bases from J, the junction kept 2 bases outside the gene matches. The source of the sample is a study of T cell responses to AZD1222 COVID-19 vaccine. Study observations and caveats: Across the whole spike, CD4 TCRs peaked at regions 160-218 and 743-854.

TCRdb keeps only in-frame clones here, not all; method: immunoSEQ multiplex PCR. The repertoire consists of approximately 110,000 clones, with roughly nine tenths occurring once and the leading ten covering approximately 1.2%. The TCR originated in an adult in good health. V and J are TRBV15 and TRBJ1-1; 11 bases fit TRBD1. This specimen consisted of peripheral blood, obtained on day 0 of AZD1222 vaccination. The CDR3 sequence is CATSRDRGPNTEAFF. The CDR3 nucleotides read TGTGCCACCAGCAGGGACAGGGGGCCAAACACTGAAGCTTTCTTT.